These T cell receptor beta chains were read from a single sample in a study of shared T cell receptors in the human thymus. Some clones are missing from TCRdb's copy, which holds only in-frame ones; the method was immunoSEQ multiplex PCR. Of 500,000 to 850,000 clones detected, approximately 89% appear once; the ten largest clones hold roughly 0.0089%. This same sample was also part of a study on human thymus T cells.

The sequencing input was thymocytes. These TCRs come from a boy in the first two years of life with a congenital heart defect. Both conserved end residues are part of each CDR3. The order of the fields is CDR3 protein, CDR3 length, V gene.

CDR3aa: CAWSVNLYDTQYF
len: 13
v_gene: TRBV30

CDR3aa: CASRRGGAGLAYEQYF
len: 16
v_gene: TRBV2

CDR3aa: CASSCGGSSYNEQFF
len: 15
v_gene: TRBV28

CDR3aa: CASSPTGQVNSYEQYF
len: 16
v_gene: TRBV7-3

CDR3aa: CASSETRGGREAAANTGELFF
len: 21
v_gene: TRBV6-1

CDR3aa: CASRTSQGAAYYGYTF
len: 16
v_gene: TRBV19

CDR3aa: CASSLAWDRNYEQYF
len: 15
v_gene: TRBV27

CDR3aa: CASRSQGTHGYTF
len: 13
v_gene: TRBV28

CDR3aa: CASSQGVADSYNEQFF
len: 16
v_gene: TRBV4-3

CDR3aa: CASSLDRVTGELFF
len: 14
v_gene: TRBV28

CDR3aa: CASSRREGRGKNTEAFF
len: 17
v_gene: TRBV5-1

CDR3aa: CASSLGGLGEKLFF
len: 14
v_gene: TRBV5-4

CDR3aa: CASSLSSDSWPFSYEQYF
len: 18
v_gene: TRBV27

CDR3aa: CASSLRVGVTEAFF
len: 14
v_gene: TRBV28

CDR3aa: CASSSRGQAPSYEQYF
len: 16
v_gene: TRBV7-2

CDR3aa: CASSFKGNGSPEAFF
len: 15
v_gene: TRBV5-1

CDR3aa: CASSGTGDYGYTF
len: 13
v_gene: TRBV27

CDR3aa: CASSFGQTDTQYF
len: 13
v_gene: TRBV27

CDR3aa: CASSSNTSGRAQPYEQYF
len: 18
v_gene: TRBV5-4

CDR3aa: CASSSLAGGGTDTQYF
len: 16
v_gene: TRBV5-1

CDR3aa: CASSQDRTGGYEQYF
len: 15
v_gene: TRBV4-3

CDR3aa: CASSQERTGQRQETQYF
len: 17
v_gene: TRBV4-1

CDR3aa: CASSPEPGLPQMKPSYEQYF
len: 20
v_gene: TRBV4-1

CDR3aa: CASSQAAGERYF
len: 12
v_gene: TRBV14

CDR3aa: CASSQTGGDQPQHF
len: 14
v_gene: TRBV18

CDR3aa: CASSREGQGNQPQHF
len: 15
v_gene: TRBV27

CDR3aa: CAGSSNTYEQYF
len: 12
v_gene: TRBV27

CDR3aa: CASSHGTRDRAYNEQFF
len: 17
v_gene: TRBV19

CDR3aa: CASSHLASPRNEQFF
len: 15
v_gene: TRBV27

CDR3aa: CASSLGQGSGNTIYF
len: 15
v_gene: TRBV7-2

CDR3aa: CASSTRTAGNTIYF
len: 14
v_gene: TRBV5-5

CDR3aa: CASSHSSGVPVNTEAFF
len: 17
v_gene: TRBV7-2

CDR3aa: CASSQIQVSFNEKLFF
len: 16
v_gene: TRBV4-3

CDR3aa: CASSFRGAETQYF
len: 13
v_gene: TRBV28

CDR3aa: CAISALFAPYTDTQYF
len: 16
v_gene: TRBV10-3

CDR3aa: CASIGRGSTEAFF
len: 13
v_gene: TRBV25-1

CDR3aa: CASSSGLEQPQHF
len: 13
v_gene: TRBV5-5

CDR3aa: CASSQESLAGVGEQYF
len: 16
v_gene: TRBV4-3

CDR3aa: CASSLWTSGIEQFF
len: 14
v_gene: TRBV7-9

CDR3aa: CASSSHRLALPYNEQFF
len: 17
v_gene: TRBV7-2

CDR3aa: CASGAYGSGNEQFF
len: 14
v_gene: TRBV5-6

CDR3aa: CASSLGTSGRGPYNEQFF
len: 18
v_gene: TRBV10-1